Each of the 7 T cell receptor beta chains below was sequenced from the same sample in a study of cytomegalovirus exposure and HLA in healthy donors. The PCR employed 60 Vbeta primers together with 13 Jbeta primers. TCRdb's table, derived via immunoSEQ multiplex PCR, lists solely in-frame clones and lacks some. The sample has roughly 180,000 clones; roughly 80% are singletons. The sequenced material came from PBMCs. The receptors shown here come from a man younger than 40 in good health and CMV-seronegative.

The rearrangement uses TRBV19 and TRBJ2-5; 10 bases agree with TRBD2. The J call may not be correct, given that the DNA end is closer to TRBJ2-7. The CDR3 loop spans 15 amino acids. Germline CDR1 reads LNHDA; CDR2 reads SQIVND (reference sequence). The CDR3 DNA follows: TGTGCCAGTACCCCTAGCGGGGGCCCCTCCTACGAGCAGTACTTC. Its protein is CASTPSGGPSYEQYF.

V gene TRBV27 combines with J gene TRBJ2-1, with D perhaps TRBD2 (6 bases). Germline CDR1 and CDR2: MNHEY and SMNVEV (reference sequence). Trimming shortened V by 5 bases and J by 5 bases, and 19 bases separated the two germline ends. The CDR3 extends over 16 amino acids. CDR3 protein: CASSPAGLAKNNEQFF. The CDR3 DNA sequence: TGTGCCAGCAGTCCGGCGGGGTTAGCGAAAAACAATGAGCAGTTCTTC.

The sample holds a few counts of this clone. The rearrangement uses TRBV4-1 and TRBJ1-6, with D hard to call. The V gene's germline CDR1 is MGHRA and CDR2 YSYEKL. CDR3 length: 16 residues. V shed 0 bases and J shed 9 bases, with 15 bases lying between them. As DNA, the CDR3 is TGCGCCAGCAGCCAAGATCCTCGCGGTGGGTCTTCACCCCTCCACTTT. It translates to CASSQDPRGGSSPLHF.

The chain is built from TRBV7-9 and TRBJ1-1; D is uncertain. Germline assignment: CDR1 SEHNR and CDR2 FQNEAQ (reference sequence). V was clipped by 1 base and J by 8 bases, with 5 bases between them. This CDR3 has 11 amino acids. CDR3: CASSLDGEAFF. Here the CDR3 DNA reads TGTGCCAGCAGCTTAGACGGGGAAGCTTTCTTT.

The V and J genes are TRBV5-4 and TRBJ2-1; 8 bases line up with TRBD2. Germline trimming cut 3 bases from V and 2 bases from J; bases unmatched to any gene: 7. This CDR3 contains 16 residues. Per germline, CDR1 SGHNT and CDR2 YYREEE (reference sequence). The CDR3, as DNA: TGTGCCAGCAGCTCGCCACGGGGGGGCCCCTACAATGAGCAGTTCTTC. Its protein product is CASSSPRGGPYNEQFF.

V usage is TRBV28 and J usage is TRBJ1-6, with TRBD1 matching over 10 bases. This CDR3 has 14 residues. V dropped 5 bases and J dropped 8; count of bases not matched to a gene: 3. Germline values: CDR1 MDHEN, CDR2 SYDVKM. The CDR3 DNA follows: TGTGCCAGCAGTCGGACAGGGGGAGATTCACCCCTCCACTTT. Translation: CASSRTGGDSPLHF.

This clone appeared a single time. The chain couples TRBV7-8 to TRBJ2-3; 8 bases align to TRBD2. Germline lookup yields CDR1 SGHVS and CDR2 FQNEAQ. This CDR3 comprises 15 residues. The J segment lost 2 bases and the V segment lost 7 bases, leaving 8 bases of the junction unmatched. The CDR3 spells CASKRGGANTDTQYF. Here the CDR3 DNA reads TGTGCCAGCAAACGGGGGGGAGCTAACACAGATACGCAGTATTTT. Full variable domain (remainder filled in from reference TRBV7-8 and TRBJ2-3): GAGVSQSPRYKVAKRGQDVALRCDPISGHVSLFWYQQALGQGPEFLTYFQNEAQLDKSGLPSDRFFAERPEGSVSTLKIQRTQQEDSAVYLCASKRGGANTDTQYFGPGTRLTVL.